These T cell receptor beta chains were read from a single sample in a study of blood T cell repertoires in COVID-19. The method was immunoSEQ multiplex PCR; TCRdb's version includes in-frame clones alone and lacks a portion of them. The sample carries fewer than 300,000 clones, around 89% recorded once. Material: peripheral blood. The receptors stem from a man aged 25-45 years with acute or convalescent COVID-19. The CDR3 runs from the conserved cysteine through the conserved F or W. Fields, in order: V gene, clone size, D gene, J gene, CDR3 DNA, CDR3 protein. A D gene is named only where the DNA matches it firmly. A row's size may be missing; if present it is once, few, many or a size class.

V: TRBV6-5; size: -; D: -; J: TRBJ2-2; DNA: TGTGCCAGCCCTAGACTCACCGGGGAGCTGTTTTTT; CDR3: CASPRLTGELFF
V: TRBV29-1; size: -; D: TRBD1; J: TRBJ2-7; DNA: TGCAGCGTTGAGGGACAGAGCTCCTACGAGCAGTACTTC; CDR3: CSVEGQSSYEQYF
V: TRBV7-3; size: -; D: -; J: TRBJ2-1; DNA: TGTGCCAGCAGCGACGGGGGGACAGAGCAGTTCTTC; CDR3: CASSDGGTEQFF
V: TRBV19; size: -; D: TRBD1; J: TRBJ2-7; DNA: TGTGCCACGAGGGGGACAGGTTCGAGCTCCTACGAGCAGTACTTC; CDR3: CATRGTGSSSYEQYF
V: TRBV6-5; size: -; D: TRBD1; J: TRBJ2-1; DNA: TGTGCCAGCAGGAGGGGGGACAGGGTAGGAAATGAGCAGTTCTTC; CDR3: CASRRGDRVGNEQFF
V: TRBV29-1; size: -; D: TRBD1; J: TRBJ1-5; DNA: TGCAGCGTCGGCACACCGGGACAGGGGTACAGTAATCAGCCCCAGCATTTT; CDR3: CSVGTPGQGYSNQPQHF
V: TRBV11-2; size: few; D: TRBD1; J: TRBJ1-4; DNA: TGTGCCAGCAGCTCGCCGGGACAGGGGAATGAAAAACTGTTTTTT; CDR3: CASSSPGQGNEKLFF
V: TRBV29-1; size: -; D: TRBD1; J: TRBJ1-6; DNA: TGCAGCGTCGCTTATTCGACAGGGGATAATTCACCCCTCCACTTT; CDR3: CSVAYSTGDNSPLHF
V: TRBV5-8; size: -; D: -; J: TRBJ2-2; DNA: TGTGCCAGCAGCTCATACTACACCGGGGAGCTGTTTTTT; CDR3: CASSSYYTGELFF
V: TRBV30; size: -; D: TRBD1; J: TRBJ1-1; DNA: TGTGCCTGGGACAGGGGGCCCAACACTGAAGCTTTCTTT; CDR3: CAWDRGPNTEAFF
V: TRBV16; size: -; D: TRBD1; J: TRBJ2-5; DNA: TGTGCCAGCAGCCAATCTTTGGGACAGGGAAAAGAGACCCAGTACTTC; CDR3: CASSQSLGQGKETQYF
V: TRBV28; size: -; D: -; J: TRBJ2-2; DNA: TGTGCCAGCAGGCGGGAATCTGCTGGGGAGCTGTTTTTT; CDR3: CASRRESAGELFF
V: TRBV27; size: -; D: -; J: TRBJ2-1; DNA: TGTGCCAGCAGTCCAATACAGGGTTTCGTCGATGAGCAGTTCTTC; CDR3: CASSPIQGFVDEQFF
V: TRBV30; size: -; D: -; J: TRBJ1-3; DNA: TGTGCCTGGATTGCGCTCTCTGGAAACACCATATATTTT; CDR3: CAWIALSGNTIYF
V: TRBV5-1; size: -; D: -; J: TRBJ1-1; DNA: TGCGCCAGCAGCACGGGAGTGGGCACTGAAGCTTTCTTT; CDR3: CASSTGVGTEAFF
V: TRBV5-8; size: -; D: TRBD2; J: TRBJ2-1; DNA: TGTGCCAGCAGCAATGGACTAGCGGGGGTTGGTGAGCAGTTCTTC; CDR3: CASSNGLAGVGEQFF
V: TRBV30; size: -; D: TRBD2; J: TRBJ2-7; DNA: TGTGCCTGGAGGTCACGGGAGGGCCCAAGCAACGAGCAGTACTTC; CDR3: CAWRSREGPSNEQYF
V: TRBV7-9; size: -; D: -; J: TRBJ2-1; DNA: TGTGCCAGCAGCTTACAGGCCATCGACAATGAGCAGTTCTTC; CDR3: CASSLQAIDNEQFF
V: TRBV6-1; size: -; D: -; J: TRBJ1-5; DNA: TGTGCCAGCAGTGAGAGGGGCAATCAGCCCCAGCATTTT; CDR3: CASSERGNQPQHF
V: TRBV11-2; size: -; D: -; J: TRBJ2-1; DNA: TGTGCCAGCAGCTTAGACCTAGCAGGCTCCTACAATGAGCAGTTCTTC; CDR3: CASSLDLAGSYNEQFF
V: TRBV2; size: -; D: -; J: TRBJ2-2; DNA: TGTGCCAGCAGTGATAGCATCGGGGAGCTGTTTTTT; CDR3: CASSDSIGELFF
V: TRBV5-4; size: -; D: -; J: TRBJ2-7; DNA: TGTGCCAGCACATCGGGGCGGGGACCCTACGAGCAGTACTTC; CDR3: CASTSGRGPYEQYF
V: TRBV19; size: -; D: TRBD2; J: TRBJ2-3; DNA: TGTGCCAGTAGCCGGACTAGCGGGAGGATTCGCACAGATACGCAGTATTTT; CDR3: CASSRTSGRIRTDTQYF
V: TRBV5-8; size: -; D: -; J: TRBJ1-2; DNA: TGTGCCAGCAGCCCAGGGGCGCCACTCGGGGGCTACACCTTC; CDR3: CASSPGAPLGGYTF
V: TRBV10-3; size: -; D: -; J: TRBJ1-4; DNA: TGTGCCATCAGACAGGGAGGGGGAACTAATGAAAAACTGTTTTTT; CDR3: CAIRQGGGTNEKLFF
V: TRBV5-4; size: -; D: -; J: TRBJ1-6; DNA: TGTGCCAGCAGCTCGGGTCCTTCACCCCTCCACTTT; CDR3: CASSSGPSPLHF
V: TRBV28; size: -; D: TRBD1; J: TRBJ1-2; DNA: TGTGCCAGCAGTTTATCCGCCTACAGGGGGCGAGACTATGGCTACACCTTC; CDR3: CASSLSAYRGRDYGYTF
V: TRBV19; size: -; D: TRBD1; J: TRBJ1-3; DNA: TGTGCCAGTAGTCCCACCTCCCTCAGGGGGATCTCTGGAAACACCATATATTTT; CDR3: CASSPTSLRGISGNTIYF
V: TRBV6-1; size: -; D: -; J: TRBJ2-5; DNA: TGTGCCAGCAGTGAAGGGAGCGTCGGTGGAGAGACCCAGTACTTC; CDR3: CASSEGSVGGETQYF
V: TRBV11-2; size: -; D: TRBD2; J: TRBJ2-3; DNA: TGTGCCAGCAGCTTAGATCGACTAGCGGGGCCCACAGATACGCAGTATTTT; CDR3: CASSLDRLAGPTDTQYF
V: TRBV18; size: -; D: TRBD1; J: TRBJ2-1; DNA: TGTGCCAGCTCACCAGGGGACAGGGTAGGGGAGCAGTTCTTC; CDR3: CASSPGDRVGEQFF
V: TRBV30; size: once; D: -; J: TRBJ2-7; DNA: TGTGCCTGGAGTGGGCGGGAGCAGTACTTC; CDR3: CAWSGREQYF
V: TRBV28; size: once; D: TRBD1; J: TRBJ1-6; DNA: TGTGCCAGCAGACCGAGGGACAGGGACCATTCACCCCTCCACTTT; CDR3: CASRPRDRDHSPLHF
V: TRBV11-2; size: once; D: -; J: TRBJ1-1; DNA: TGTGCCAGCAGCTTCGCGGGGAACACTGAAGCTTTCTTT; CDR3: CASSFAGNTEAFF
V: TRBV28; size: -; D: TRBD2; J: TRBJ2-7; DNA: TGTGCCAGCAAGGCTAGCGGGAGCTTTTATACCTACGAGCAGTACTTC; CDR3: CASKASGSFYTYEQYF
V: TRBV27; size: -; D: TRBD2; J: TRBJ2-4; DNA: TGTGCCAGCAGCAGGACTAGCGGGGGCGTAATAGCCAAAAACATTCAGTACTTC; CDR3: CASSRTSGGVIAKNIQYF
V: TRBV19; size: -; D: -; J: TRBJ1-1; DNA: TGTGCCAGTAGTCTCAGTAACACTGAAGCTTTCTTT; CDR3: CASSLSNTEAFF
V: TRBV5-6; size: -; D: -; J: TRBJ1-1; DNA: TGTGCCAGCAGCTTCTCCCCGACTGCCAGGGGAACTGAAGCTTTCTTT; CDR3: CASSFSPTARGTEAFF
V: TRBV7-2; size: -; D: -; J: TRBJ1-2; DNA: TGTGCCAGCAGCGCCAACAGGGCCACTAACTATGGCTACACCTTC; CDR3: CASSANRATNYGYTF
V: TRBV27; size: -; D: -; J: TRBJ1-2; DNA: TGTGCCAGCAGTTTATATGAGGGCTATGGCTACACCTTC; CDR3: CASSLYEGYGYTF
V: TRBV6-5; size: -; D: -; J: TRBJ1-5; DNA: TGTGCCAGCAGTATCCGGGTCCAGAGCAATCAGCCCCAGCATTTT; CDR3: CASSIRVQSNQPQHF
V: TRBV19; size: -; D: TRBD2; J: TRBJ2-1; DNA: TGTGCCAGTAGTATAGCTAGCGGGAGGGCCAGAGAGCAGTTCTTC; CDR3: CASSIASGRAREQFF
V: TRBV5-1; size: few; D: TRBD1; J: TRBJ1-1; DNA: TGCGCCAGCAGCTTGATTCGACAGGGTTACACTGAAGCTTTCTTT; CDR3: CASSLIRQGYTEAFF
V: TRBV7-9; size: once; D: -; J: TRBJ1-1; DNA: TGTGCCAGCAGCCCTAGGACAGTGAACACTGAAGCTTTCTTT; CDR3: CASSPRTVNTEAFF
V: TRBV2; size: -; D: -; J: TRBJ1-1; DNA: TGTGCCAGCAGGGAGACAGAGAACACTGAAGCTTTCTTT; CDR3: CASRETENTEAFF
V: TRBV3-1/TRBV3-2; size: -; D: -; J: TRBJ2-5; DNA: TGTGCCAGCAGCCCCCACGGGGAGACCCAGTACTTC; CDR3: CASSPHGETQYF
V: TRBV7-2; size: -; D: -; J: TRBJ2-1; DNA: TGTGCCAGCCAAGAGGGTACGGGAACATCCTACAATGAGCAGTTCTTC; CDR3: CASQEGTGTSYNEQFF
V: TRBV25-1; size: -; D: TRBD2; J: TRBJ2-1; DNA: TGTGCCAGCAGTGCCAGAGGGGCCCTAGCGGAGTCCTACAATGAGCAGTTCTTC; CDR3: CASSARGALAESYNEQFF
V: TRBV7-9; size: -; D: -; J: TRBJ1-1; DNA: TGTGCCAGCAGCTTGGGCAACATGAACACTGAAGCTTTCTTT; CDR3: CASSLGNMNTEAFF
V: TRBV7-9; size: -; D: TRBD1; J: TRBJ1-4; DNA: TGTGCCAGCAGCGTGAGAGGGACAGACGTTGAAAAACTGTTTTTT; CDR3: CASSVRGTDVEKLFF
V: TRBV19; size: once; D: -; J: TRBJ2-1; DNA: TGTGCCAGTGGTGGGGGAGGGGGATTCGATGAGCAGTTCTTC; CDR3: CASGGGGGFDEQFF